The 25 T cell receptor beta chains below were found in one sample sequenced in a study of blood T cell repertoires in COVID-19 (TCRdb year 2020). The library relied on the immunoSEQ multiplex PCR assay. TCRdb stores this immuneACCESS table with in-frame sequences only. Part of the clones is absent; in the studies checked, under half of the shortfall reflects unresolved V genes, and no reason is known for the rest. This sample gives some 300,000 clones in total; around 87% of them show up just once. Of the sample, approximately 2.2% falls within the top ten clones. Sequenced input: peripheral blood. The receptor source for this set is a man younger than 30 with active or convalescent COVID-19.

This clone came up a few times. This specimen includes other DNA sequences encoding the same CDR3. This chain links TRBV5-1 with TRBJ2-1; D remains unclear. With 0 bases removed from V and 4 bases from J, the gap between germline ends came to 5 bases. The CDR3 spans 13 residues. Per germline, CDR1 SGHRS and CDR2 YFSETQ. In DNA, the CDR3 is TGCGCCAGCAGCTTGGACAGATACAATGAGCAGTTCTTC. This sequence encodes CASSLDRYNEQFF.

The chain employs TRBV27 and TRBJ1-4; D gene ambiguous. The CDR3 loop spans 15 amino acids. V dropped 5 bases and J dropped 0 bases, with 10 bases sitting between them. Germline V gene lookup returns CDR1 MNHEY and CDR2 SMNVEV (reference sequence). The CDR3 region is CASSVNRATNEKLFF. CDR3 bases: TGTGCCAGCAGTGTCAACAGAGCAACTAATGAAAAACTGTTTTTT.

The chain recombines TRBV6-5 with TRBJ2-5, with D possibly being TRBD1 (5 bases). This CDR3 has 15 residues. V gave up 0 bases and J gave up 1 base, with 9 bases separating them. Germline values: CDR1 MNHEY, CDR2 SVGAGI. The chain's CDR3 is CASSYSRQTQETQYF. The CDR3 coding sequence is TGTGCCAGCAGTTACTCCCGACAGACCCAAGAGACCCAGTACTTC.

Only one count was recorded for this clone. J is TRBJ2-3 and V is TRBV27; possibly TRBD2 for D (6 bases). The CDR3 has 15 residues. Looked up from germline, CDR1 is MNHEY and CDR2 is SMNVEV (reference sequence). Trimming left V 4 bases short and J 0 bases short, with 11 bases between. In DNA, the CDR3 is TGTGCCAGCAGTTGGCGGGATACTAGCACAGATACGCAGTATTTT. This gives the protein CASSWRDTSTDTQYF.

The chain employs TRBV27 and TRBJ1-3; D gene ambiguous. The germline V gene encodes CDR1 MNHEY and CDR2 SMNVEV (reference sequence). Trimming stripped 7 bases from V and 0 bases from J, with 4 bases between. The length of the CDR3 is 12 residues. CDR3 sequence reads: CASKSSGNTIYF. CDR3 DNA sequence: TGTGCCAGCAAGAGCTCTGGAAACACCATATATTTT.

V and J are TRBV5-1 and TRBJ1-2; D is ambiguous. V lost 0 bases and J 3 bases, leaving 9 bases between the germline ends. CDR3 size: 14 residues. Per germline, CDR1 SGHRS and CDR2 YFSETQ. The DNA of the CDR3 is TGCGCCAGCAGCTTGGGGAGGCTGGACTATGGCTACACCTTC. The encoded protein is CASSLGRLDYGYTF.

CDR3 sequence: CASRPGLMNTEAFF. The DNA of the CDR3 is TGTGCCAGCAGACCCGGACTGATGAACACTGAAGCTTTCTTT. The V gene is TRBV27, the J gene TRBJ1-1; D remains ambiguous. The CDR3 consists of 14 residues. Per germline, CDR1 MNHEY and CDR2 SMNVEV (reference sequence). V gave up 6 bases and J gave up 0 bases, with 11 bases separating them.

This chain uses TRBV7-9 with TRBJ1-2, with D perhaps TRBD1 (5 bases). The CDR3 sequence is 13 residues long. Trimming left V 10 bases short and J 2 bases short, with 14 bases between. Germline assignment: CDR1 SEHNR and CDR2 FQNEAQ (reference sequence). CDR3 bases: TGTGCCACCGACAGAATCTCCAACTATGGCTACACCTTC. Translating gives CATDRISNYGYTF.

V is TRBV6-1 and J is TRBJ1-2; the D is unclear. Germline-derived CDR1 and CDR2 are MNHNS and SASEGT. Between the trimmed V and J ends, which lost 3 bases and 4 bases, there was a span of 12 bases. This CDR3 has 14 amino acids. As DNA, the CDR3 is TGTGCCAGCAGTGAGGATGGGCCAGTCTATGGCTACACCTTC. Its protein product is CASSEDGPVYGYTF.

The V gene is TRBV6-2 or TRBV6-3, the J gene TRBJ2-2, with D unresolved. Trimming took off 2 bases at V and 3 bases at J, with 4 bases between the two ends. This CDR3 is 13 amino acids long. Per the germline V gene, CDR1 is MNHEY and CDR2 is SVGEGT. CDR3 sequence: CASSYADTGELFF. Written as DNA, the CDR3 is TGTGCCAGCAGTTACGCAGACACCGGGGAGCTGTTTTTT.

This clone occurred once. This rearrangement joins TRBV29-1 to TRBJ2-4, with D maybe TRBD1 (5 bases). In germline, CDR1 is SQVTM, CDR2 ANQGSEA. This CDR3 has 14 amino acids. V was pared by 0 bases and J by 6 bases, with 12 bases between. The CDR3 loop is CSVEEQGGGNIQYF. Here the CDR3 DNA reads TGCAGCGTTGAAGAGCAGGGCGGCGGAAACATTCAGTACTTC.

The CDR3 nucleotides read TGCGCCAGCAGCTTGGACGCGGGAGAATTCGAGCAGTACTTC. It codes for CASSLDAGEFEQYF. This chain links TRBV5-1 with TRBJ2-7, with 7 bases that match TRBD2. CDR3 length: 14 residues. V trimming: 0 bases; J trimming: 6 bases; junction bases outside the gene matches: 6. The V gene's germline CDR1 is SGHRS and CDR2 YFSETQ.

The V call is TRBV19, the J call TRBJ2-7; 11 positions agree with TRBD1. The V and J ends lost 10 bases and 3 bases, in that order; junction bases with no gene match: 2. Germline CDR1 reads LNHDA; CDR2 reads SQIVND (reference sequence). The CDR3 loop spans 12 amino acids. CDR3 loop: CATGTGGYEQYF. CDR3 nucleotide sequence: TGTGCCACGGGGACAGGGGGCTACGAGCAGTACTTC.

The rearrangement uses TRBV9 and TRBJ2-3, with D unclear. Trimming removed 3 bases at V and 6 bases at J, with 5 bases between. CDR3 length: 11 amino acids. Looked up from germline, CDR1 is SGDLS and CDR2 is YYNGEE. CDR3 DNA: TGTGCCAGCAGCGCCGGGGATACGCAGTATTTT. Encoded protein: CASSAGDTQYF.

This chain links TRBV13 with TRBJ2-3; TRBD1 matches 9 bases. Germline values: CDR1 PRHDT, CDR2 FYEKMQ (reference sequence). The CDR3 covers 16 residues. The trim removed 0 bases at V and 4 bases at J, leaving 5 bases unmatched. The CDR3 here is CASSLGGTGLADTQYF. DNA of the CDR3: TGTGCCAGCAGCTTAGGGGGGACAGGGTTGGCAGATACGCAGTATTTT.

J is TRBJ1-5 and V is TRBV18; tentatively, D is TRBD1 (6 bases). Germline loops: CDR1 KGHSH, CDR2 LQKENI. V was shortened by 5 bases and J by 0 bases, with 11 bases between the two germline ends. This CDR3 spans 15 amino acids. The DNA of the CDR3 is TGTGCCAGCTCAATTGGACAGAATAGCAATCAGCCCCAGCATTTT. It translates to CASSIGQNSNQPQHF.

The V and J genes are TRBV7-8 and TRBJ2-5, with a tentative D call TRBD2 (5 bases). This CDR3 has 13 amino acids. Germline loops: CDR1 SGHVS, CDR2 FQNEAQ. Trimming cost V 5 bases and J 5 bases, with 12 bases left between them. CDR3 coding DNA: TGTGCCAGCAGCCCTACTAGTGATGAGACCCAGTACTTC. Translation gives CASSPTSDETQYF. Using reference TRBV7-8 and TRBJ2-5 for the parts outside the CDR3, the full variable domain is GAGVSQSPRYKVAKRGQDVALRCDPISGHVSLFWYQQALGQGPEFLTYFQNEAQLDKSGLPSDRFFAERPEGSVSTLKIQRTQQEDSAVYLCASSPTSDETQYFGPGTRLLVL.

The V call is TRBV23-1, the J call TRBJ2-5; 11 bases line up with TRBD2. TRBV23-1 counts as an open reading frame of uncertain function. The CDR3 has 18 amino acids. Unmatched junction bases numbered 6, after V lost 0 bases and J lost 0 bases. CDR3 DNA sequence: TGCGCCAGCAGTCAATCATTAGCTAGCGGGAGGTACCAAGAGACCCAGTACTTC. Its protein is CASSQSLASGRYQETQYF.

To note about this clone: Mismatch with germline at one junction end may stem from a read error. The rearrangement joins TRBV5-1 to TRBJ1-1; D is perhaps TRBD1 (5 bases). Germline V gene lookup returns CDR1 SGHRS and CDR2 YFSETQ. The CDR3 spans 15 residues. The CDR3 spells CATSESVDKNTEAFF. The CDR3 bases are TGCGCCACCAGCGAGTCGGTGGACAAGAACACTGAAGCTTTCTTT.

V usage is TRBV5-6 and J usage is TRBJ2-5, with 9 positions matching TRBD1. J gave up 4 bases and V 5 bases, and 9 bases lay outside the gene matches. Germline V CDR1 and CDR2: SGHDT, YYEEEE. The CDR3 is made up of 15 amino acids. The CDR3 DNA reads TGTGCCAGCAGTTACAACAGGGGGCGCGGAGAGACCCAGTACTTC. Translating gives CASSYNRGRGETQYF. The whole variable domain, filled in from reference TRBV5-6 and TRBJ2-5, reads DAGVTQSPTHLIKTRGQQVTLRCSPKSGHDTVSWYQQALGQGPQFIFQYYEEEERQRGNFPDRFSGHQFPNYSSELNVNALLLGDSALYLCASSYNRGRGETQYFGPGTRLLVL.

The chain joins TRBV15 to TRBJ2-7, with TRBD1 identical over 9 bases. From germline, CDR1 is LNHNV and CDR2 YYDKDF (reference sequence). The CDR3 is 17 amino acids. Trimming cost V 8 bases and J 1 base; bases outside gene matches: 15. The CDR3 nucleotides read TGTGCCACCCAAGATGTAGGACAGGGGTCCCCTTCCTACGAGCAGTACTTC. Its translation: CATQDVGQGSPSYEQYF.

The rearrangement links TRBV5-5 to TRBJ2-5; TRBD2 matches at 9 bases. Germline loops: CDR1 SGHKS, CDR2 YYEKEE (reference sequence). The length of the CDR3 is 14 residues. V was clipped by 4 bases and J by 5 bases; unmatched bases: 6. The CDR3 DNA follows: TGTGCCAGCAGCCGGGGACTAGCTTTGGAGACCCAGTACTTC. It is translated as CASSRGLALETQYF.

V usage is TRBV19 and J usage is TRBJ1-6, with D possibly TRBD1 on 5 matching bases. Per germline, CDR1 LNHDA and CDR2 SQIVND (reference sequence). CDR3 length: 14 residues. Trimming shortened V by 5 bases and J by 10 bases, and 15 bases separated the two germline ends. CDR3: CASSATPGGSPLHF. The CDR3 DNA reads as TGTGCCAGTAGTGCCACTCCCGGGGGGTCACCCCTCCACTTT.

This clone has just a few counts. The CDR3 nucleotides read TGCGCCAGCGCACTCAGCACAGATACGCAGTATTTT. This sequence encodes CASALSTDTQYF. The chain recombines TRBV10-2 with TRBJ2-3; the D is unclear. CDR1 and CDR2 from the germline V gene are WSHSY and SAAADI. This CDR3 is 12 amino acids long. V was trimmed by 8 bases and J by 0 bases, leaving 6 bases between them.

The chain links TRBV18 to TRBJ2-3; 13 nucleotides align to TRBD2. The CDR3 spans 20 residues. The germline CDR1 and CDR2 sequences are KGHSH and LQKENI. V shed 2 bases and J 2 bases; nucleotides not matched to a gene: 13. The CDR3 region is CASSPATSGGAARYTDTQYF. The DNA for the CDR3 is TGTGCCAGCTCACCAGCCACTAGCGGGGGGGCCGCAAGATACACAGATACGCAGTATTTT.